The 2 T cell receptor beta chains presented below share a single source sample, sequenced in a study of T-cell memory formation after mild COVID-19. TCRdb re-analysed the 5' RACE reads in MiXCR, keeping a single row per CDR3 protein. The sample includes 250,000 to 300,000 distinct CDR3 sequences, under 20% of them seen just once. The sample comprised PBMCs or a T cell subset sorted from them (not recorded which). Source of these receptors: a man in his late teens or twenties who had mild COVID-19 (a few samples of this study predate the infection). Cell type and time point are not known.

V is TRBV4-2 and J is TRBJ1-1; TRBD1 might be the D (5 bases). Germline V gene lookup returns CDR1 LGHNA and CDR2 YNFKEQ. Trimming pared 2 bases from V and 2 bases from J, leaving 9 bases between. The CDR3 consists of 14 residues. This CDR3 reads CASSQNGGNTEAFF. The CDR3 nucleotides read TGTGCCAGCAGCCAAAATGGGGGAAACACTGAAGCTTTCTTT.

This clonotype was found many times. V usage is TRBV11-3 and J usage is TRBJ2-2, with D perhaps TRBD2 (5 bases). Looked up from germline, CDR1 is SGHNT and CDR2 is YENEEA. The length of the CDR3 is 14 residues. V was trimmed by 4 bases and J by 1 base, leaving 7 bases between them. The CDR3: CASSSDWNTGELFF. In DNA form, the CDR3 reads TGTGCCAGCAGCTCGGACTGGAACACCGGGGAGCTGTTTTTT. Full variable domain (remainder filled in from reference TRBV11-3 and TRBJ2-2): EAGVVQSPRYKIIEKKQPVAFWCNPISGHNTLYWYLQNLGQGPELLIRYENEEAVDDSQLPKDRFSAERLKGVDSTLKIQPAELGDSAVYLCASSSDWNTGELFFGEGSRLTVL.